Listed here is a single T cell receptor (beta chain). Its antigen is still unknown. Trimming shortened V by 3 bases and J by 2 bases, and 14 bases separated the two germline ends. Germline V gene lookup returns CDR1 SGHAT and CDR2 FQNNGV. The CDR3 covers 15 residues. These data originate in a study of cytomegalovirus exposure and HLA in healthy donors. Study-wide background: HLA-typed donors were the source of 90 million or so unique TCRs, which an early data release held. Overall study results and limits: An analysis was carried out at a later point. It showed that HLA-associated TCR beta chains were more clonally expanded than equally common non-associated chains. Usually a TCR sequence was rare, but some public TCRs were found in many donors.

Donors in the study were healthy people who gave bone marrow. The PCR had 60 Vbeta and 13 Jbeta primers. Clones were read by immunoSEQ multiplex PCR, and TCRdb kept only the in-frame ones, dropping some. The data show around 100,000 clones, about 70% seen once. The V and J genes are TRBV11-2 and TRBJ2-7; D might be TRBD1 (5 bases). The source material was PBMCs. The TCR sequence derives from a woman in her twenties or thirties in good health and CMV-seronegative. CDR3 DNA: TGTGCCAGCAGCTTCCCCTCGACAGTCCCCTACGAGCAGTACTTC. Amino acid sequence: CASSFPSTVPYEQYF.